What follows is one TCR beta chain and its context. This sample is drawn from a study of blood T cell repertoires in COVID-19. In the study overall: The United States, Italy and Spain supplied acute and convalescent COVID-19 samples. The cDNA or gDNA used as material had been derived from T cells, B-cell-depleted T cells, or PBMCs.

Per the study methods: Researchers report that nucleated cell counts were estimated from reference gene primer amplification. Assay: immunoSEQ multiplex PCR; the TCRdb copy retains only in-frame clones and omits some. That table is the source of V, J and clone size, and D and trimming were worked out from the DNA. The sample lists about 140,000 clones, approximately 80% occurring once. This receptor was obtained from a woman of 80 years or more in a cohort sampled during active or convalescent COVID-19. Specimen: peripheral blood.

This chain's CDR3 is CASSYRAGGPSGELFF. The DNA for the CDR3 is TGTGCCAGCAGCTACAGAGCGGGGGGGCCTTCCGGGGAGCTGTTTTTT. This chain connects TRBV5-5 to TRBJ2-2, with 10 bases fitting TRBD2. CDR1 is SGHKS and CDR2 is YYEKEE in the germline V gene (reference sequence). The ends lost 3 bases at V and 6 bases at J; junction bases unmatched: 8. The CDR3 totals 16 residues.